Each of the 27 T cell receptor beta chains below was sequenced from the same sample in a study of shared clonotypes between healthy human individuals. Sequencing was performed with immunoSEQ multiplex PCR; in TCRdb, only in-frame clones are kept and a portion is missing. The data contain roughly 1 million clones, under 80% of them singletons. Sequenced sample: memory CD4+ T cells sorted from blood. The subset was: CD45RA-negative fraction. All receptors derive from a man younger than 35 in good health.

The chain joins TRBV18 to TRBJ1-2, with D possibly being TRBD1 (5 bases). CDR3 size: 13 residues. Trimming took off 3 bases at V and 2 bases at J, with 7 bases between the two ends. Looked up from germline, CDR1 is KGHSH and CDR2 is LQKENI. The DNA of the CDR3 is TGTGCCAGCTCACCGGCAGGGAACTATGGCTACACCTTC. It is translated as CASSPAGNYGYTF.

CDR3 region: CAISGVGRTDTQYF. CDR3 DNA: TGTGCCATCAGTGGGGTCGGTCGCACAGATACGCAGTATTTT. The V gene is TRBV10-3, the J gene TRBJ2-3; no clear D. Germline values: CDR1 ENHRY, CDR2 SYGVKD. The V end lost 4 bases, the J end lost 1 base, and 9 bases lay between the germline ends. This CDR3 is built from 14 residues.

The chain employs TRBV18 and TRBJ1-1; 9 bases map to TRBD1. The V segment lost 3 bases and the J segment 1 base; nucleotides outside the gene matches: 15. This CDR3 comprises 19 residues. Germline-derived CDR1 and CDR2 are KGHSH and LQKENI. In nucleotides, the CDR3 is TGTGCCAGCTCACCCTTGCTTGGACAGGGGCGGGGACCGAACACTGAAGCTTTCTTT. It translates to CASSPLLGQGRGPNTEAFF.

This chain links TRBV5-4 with TRBJ1-1; TRBD1 is a possible D gene (5 bases). The CDR3 runs 14 residues. Germline V gives CDR1 SGHNT, CDR2 YYREEE (reference sequence). With 4 bases removed from V and 6 bases from J, the gap between germline ends came to 16 bases. CDR3 sequence reads: CASSRDSQIAEAFF. In nucleotides, the CDR3 is TGTGCCAGCAGCCGAGACAGTCAGATTGCTGAAGCTTTCTTT.

The J gene is TRBJ2-3, the V gene TRBV18; D might be TRBD1 or TRBD2, each matching 6 bases. V lost 4 bases, J lost 0 bases, and 17 bases lay in between. The CDR3 totals 17 residues. Germline assignment: CDR1 KGHSH and CDR2 LQKENI. The CDR3 nucleotides are TGTGCCAGCTCACGGGGGGCCGGGACTCCTAGCACAGATACGCAGTATTTT. It translates to CASSRGAGTPSTDTQYF. The full variable domain, rest sourced from reference TRBV18 and TRBJ2-3, is NAGVMQNPRHLVRRRGQEARLRCSPMKGHSHVYWYRQLPEEGLKFMVYLQKENIIDESGMPKERFSAEFPKEGPSILRIQQVVRGDSAAYFCASSRGAGTPSTDTQYFGPGTRLTVL.

This chain connects TRBV5-1 to TRBJ2-3, with a tentative D call TRBD1 (5 bases). The CDR3 is made up of 17 amino acids. CDR1 SGHRS and CDR2 YFSETQ come from the germline V gene. Trimming removed 0 bases from V and 0 bases from J, with 14 bases in between. CDR3 sequence: CASSLAVGQTSTDTQYF. CDR3 DNA: TGCGCCAGCAGCTTGGCCGTTGGACAAACAAGCACAGATACGCAGTATTTT.

This chain connects TRBV27 to TRBJ2-1; either TRBD1 or TRBD2 may supply D (5 bases each). CDR1 and CDR2 (germline): MNHEY, SMNVEV (reference sequence). V shed 2 bases and J shed 4 bases, with 12 bases lying between them. The CDR3 totals 15 residues. The DNA of the CDR3 is TGTGCCAGCAGTTTAGGGTGGGACCAGTACAATGAGCAGTTCTTC. Amino acids: CASSLGWDQYNEQFF.

The CDR3 bases are TGTGCCAGCGCGCAGCTCAGCGGGAGGATTAAATCCTACAATGAGCAGTTCTTC. As protein: CASAQLSGRIKSYNEQFF. The chain carries TRBV7-6 and TRBJ2-1, with 9 bases lining up with TRBD2. Losses at the gene ends were 8 bases for V and 1 base for J; bases not matched to a gene: 15. The germline V gene has CDR1 SGHVS and CDR2 FNYEAQ. The CDR3 contains 18 residues.

This clone was detected a few times. The V gene is TRBV6-1, the J gene TRBJ2-7; D unresolved. Germline lookup yields CDR1 MNHNS and CDR2 SASEGT. The CDR3 runs to 14 residues. Trimming cost V 6 bases and J 2 bases, with 14 bases left between them. The CDR3 is CASRTLLGTYEQYF. The CDR3 DNA is TGTGCCAGCAGGACCCTCCTAGGGACCTACGAGCAGTACTTC.

This sequence joins TRBV29-1 and TRBJ1-1; 7 nucleotides agree with TRBD1. With 3 bases clipped from V and 11 bases from J, the junction kept 9 bases outside the gene matches. There are 12 residues in the CDR3. Germline CDR1 is SQVTM and CDR2 is ANQGSEA. The CDR3: CSVDVGTGEAFF. In DNA, the CDR3 is TGCAGCGTTGACGTGGGAACAGGGGAGGCTTTCTTT.

Concerning this clone itself: Other DNA sequences in this specimen translate into the identical CDR3. The V and J genes are TRBV18 and TRBJ2-7; D gene uncertain. Germline V gene data show CDR1 as KGHSH and CDR2 as LQKENI. V lost 2 bases and J 4 bases, leaving 6 bases between the germline ends. This CDR3 is 12 amino acids long. CDR3 sequence reads: CASSPNGYEQYF. CDR3 sequence (DNA): TGTGCCAGCTCACCAAACGGGTACGAGCAGTACTTC.

The CDR3 DNA follows: TGTGCCAGCAGCCCCAGTGGCTACGAGCAGTACTTC. Translating it yields CASSPSGYEQYF. The rearrangement joins TRBV6-6 to TRBJ2-7; no clear D gene. This CDR3 contains 12 residues. Germline V gene data show CDR1 as MNHNY and CDR2 as SVGAGI (reference sequence). V lost 6 bases to trimming and J lost 3 bases, with 9 bases between them.

Details on this clone: A clone one base away is much larger, so this may be a read error. The CDR3 region has the DNA TGTGCCAGCAGTATAGATAGCAATCAGCCCCAGCATTTT. Its protein product is CASSIDSNQPQHF. The rearrangement joins TRBV28 to TRBJ1-5; no reliable D call. This CDR3 comprises 13 residues. Trimming removed 5 bases at V and 0 bases at J, with 5 bases between. Looked up from germline, CDR1 is MDHEN and CDR2 is SYDVKM.

This clone has only one observation. V usage is TRBV5-5 and J usage is TRBJ2-2; unclear D gene. The CDR3 is made up of 13 amino acids. Germline V CDR1 and CDR2: SGHKS, YYEKEE (reference sequence). V was pared by 7 bases and J by 1 base, with 8 bases between. CDR3 sequence (DNA): TGTGCCAGCCGCCCGGGGAACACCGGGGAGCTGTTTTTT. Its translation is CASRPGNTGELFF.

V usage is TRBV7-2 and J usage is TRBJ1-3, with D uncertain. The CDR3 has 16 residues. The ends were cut back, 5 bases at V and 1 base at J, with 15 bases in the middle. The germline V gene has CDR1 SGHTA and CDR2 FQGNSA. CDR3 region: CASSPGGSRSGNTIYF. As DNA, the CDR3 is TGTGCCAGCAGCCCCGGCGGATCTCGTTCTGGAAACACCATATATTTT.

The CDR3 DNA reads TGTGCCACCAGCCGAGCTAAAGAGACCCAGTACTTC. It encodes CATSRAKETQYF. The chain joins TRBV15 to TRBJ2-5; D ambiguous. The V gene's germline CDR1 is LNHNV and CDR2 YYDKDF (reference sequence). V was clipped by 5 bases and J by 3 bases, with 7 bases between them. The CDR3 runs to 12 residues.

The rearrangement uses TRBV30 and TRBJ1-3; maybe TRBD1 (5 bases). CDR3 length: 15 residues. Trimming took off 7 bases at V and 0 bases at J, with 16 bases between the two ends. Looked up from germline, CDR1 is GTSNPN and CDR2 is SVGIG (reference sequence). CDR3 region: CAYDSFGGSGNTIYF. The DNA for the CDR3 is TGTGCCTACGACTCCTTCGGGGGCTCTGGAAACACCATATATTTT.

V and J are TRBV5-1 and TRBJ2-5, with D tentatively TRBD1 or TRBD2 (5 bases each). The germline gives CDR1 SGHRS, CDR2 YFSETQ. V was trimmed by 4 bases and J by 4 bases, leaving 17 bases between them. The length of the CDR3 is 15 residues. CDR3 sequence: CASSDRDPGRETQYF. DNA for the CDR3: TGCGCCAGCAGCGACCGGGATCCGGGGCGAGAGACCCAGTACTTC.

The chain has TRBV5-1 and TRBJ1-5; D gene ambiguous. The CDR3 sequence is 15 residues long. In germline, CDR1 is SGHRS, CDR2 YFSETQ. Deletions cut 4 bases from V and 0 bases from J, with 11 bases between. The CDR3 region has the DNA TGCGCCAGCAGCGAGGACGGATATAGCAATCAGCCCCAGCATTTT. This translates into CASSEDGYSNQPQHF. The entire variable domain, with the rest obtained from reference TRBV5-1 and TRBJ1-5, is as follows: KAGVTQTPRYLIKTRGQQVTLSCSPISGHRSVSWYQQTPGQGLQFLFEYFSETQRNKGNFPGRFSGRQFSNSRSEMNVSTLELGDSALYLCASSEDGYSNQPQHFGDGTRLSIL.

V usage is TRBV10-3 and J usage is TRBJ2-7; 8 bases line up with TRBD1. The V segment lost 10 bases and the J segment 2 bases; nucleotides outside the gene matches: 13. Germline assignment: CDR1 ENHRY and CDR2 SYGVKD. The CDR3 has 15 amino acids. The CDR3 reads CATGQGNSATYEQYF. The CDR3 DNA is TGTGCCACAGGACAGGGTAATTCAGCTACCTACGAGCAGTACTTC.

The rearrangement uses TRBV5-1 and TRBJ2-5; 7 bases align to TRBD1. The CDR3 sequence is 14 residues long. From germline, CDR1 is SGHRS and CDR2 YFSETQ. The junction had 7 bases not matched to a gene; V was cut back by 7 bases and J by 1 base. DNA of the CDR3: TGCGCCAGCGGGGTTGGGACAGCCCAAGAGACCCAGTACTTC. Amino acids: CASGVGTAQETQYF.

The V gene is TRBV6-5, the J gene TRBJ2-2, with D unresolved. V was pared by 2 bases and J by 9 bases, with 4 bases between. The germline V gene encodes CDR1 MNHEY and CDR2 SVGAGI. This CDR3 comprises 11 residues. In nucleotides, the CDR3 is TGTGCCAGCAGTTACGGGTGGGAGCTGTTTTTT. Its protein is CASSYGWELFF.

The chain couples TRBV10-3 to TRBJ2-2; 13 nucleotides line up with TRBD2. The germline V gene encodes CDR1 ENHRY and CDR2 SYGVKD. V shed 3 bases, J shed 5 bases, and the junction held 3 bases outside the gene matches. The length of the CDR3 is 16 residues. CDR3 loop: CAISDLGLAGTGELFF. The CDR3 DNA reads TGTGCCATCAGTGATTTGGGACTAGCGGGAACCGGGGAGCTGTTTTTT.

Details on this clone: Additional DNA sequences in this sample encode the identical CDR3. This sequence joins TRBV6-5 and TRBJ1-6; no firm D call. The V gene's germline CDR1 is MNHEY and CDR2 SVGAGI. V lost 0 bases, J lost 7 bases, and 4 bases lay in between. This CDR3 has 13 amino acids. CDR3 residues: CASSYSGNSPLHF. The CDR3 DNA is TGTGCCAGCAGTTACTCGGGGAATTCACCCCTCCACTTT.

The chain is built from TRBV7-6 and TRBJ2-7; D gene ambiguous. Germline CDR1 and CDR2: SGHVS and FNYEAQ. Between the trimmed V and J ends, which lost 2 bases and 1 base, there was a span of 12 bases. There are 15 residues in the CDR3. In nucleotides, the CDR3 is TGTGCCAGCAGCTTATTGGCAGTCCCTTCCTACGAGCAGTACTTC. This sequence encodes CASSLLAVPSYEQYF.

V is TRBV5-6 and J is TRBJ1-3, with TRBD1 matching over 8 bases. The CDR3 is 16 residues long. Losses at the gene ends were 4 bases for V and 0 bases for J; bases not matched to a gene: 6. CDR1 and CDR2 from the germline V gene are SGHDT and YYEEEE. CDR3 region: CASSPGTGDSGNTIYF. The DNA of the CDR3 is TGTGCCAGCAGCCCCGGGACAGGAGACTCTGGAAACACCATATATTTT.

This sequence joins TRBV19 and TRBJ1-1, with TRBD1 as a possible D gene (5 bases). The V gene's germline CDR1 is LNHDA and CDR2 SQIVND (reference sequence). This CDR3 region has 12 residues. V lost 3 bases to trimming and J lost 11 bases, with 13 bases between them. CDR3 DNA sequence: TGTGCCAGTAGTATGTGGCAGGGTACGGCTTTCTTT. Its translation: CASSMWQGTAFF.